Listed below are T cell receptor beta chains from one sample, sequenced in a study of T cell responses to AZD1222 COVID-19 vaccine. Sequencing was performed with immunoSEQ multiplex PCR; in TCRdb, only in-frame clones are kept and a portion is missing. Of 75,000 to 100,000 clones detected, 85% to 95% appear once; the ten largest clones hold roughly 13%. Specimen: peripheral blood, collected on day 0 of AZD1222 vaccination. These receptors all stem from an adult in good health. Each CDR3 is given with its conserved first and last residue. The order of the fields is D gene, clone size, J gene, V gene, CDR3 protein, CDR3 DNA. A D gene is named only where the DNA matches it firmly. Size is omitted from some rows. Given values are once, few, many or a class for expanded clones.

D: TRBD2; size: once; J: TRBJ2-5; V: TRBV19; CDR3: CASSNPGLVSETQYF; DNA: TGTGCCAGTAGTAACCCCGGACTAGTATCTGAGACCCAGTACTTC
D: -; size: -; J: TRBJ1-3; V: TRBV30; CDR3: CAWTGRLETLGLALGRGNTIYF; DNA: TGTGCCTGGACGGGCAGATTGGAAACACTGGGTCTCGCCCTTGGTAGAGGAAACACCATATATTTT
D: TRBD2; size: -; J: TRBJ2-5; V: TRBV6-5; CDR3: CASRASGRGETQYF; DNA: TGTGCCAGCAGGGCTAGCGGTCGGGGAGAGACCCAGTACTTC
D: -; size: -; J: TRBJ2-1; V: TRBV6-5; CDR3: CASSSSDWYNEQFF; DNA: TGTGCCAGCAGTTCATCGGACTGGTACAATGAGCAGTTCTTC
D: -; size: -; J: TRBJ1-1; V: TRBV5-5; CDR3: CASSLDPSGIEAFF; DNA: TGTGCCAGCAGCTTGGACCCCTCCGGAATAGAAGCTTTCTTT
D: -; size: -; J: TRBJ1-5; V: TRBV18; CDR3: CASSPGTIQHF; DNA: TGTGCCAGCTCACCGGGGACAATCCAGCATTTT
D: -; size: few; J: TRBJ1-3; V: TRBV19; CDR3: CASSTGPNSGNTIYF; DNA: TGTGCCAGTAGTACCGGGCCCAACTCTGGAAACACCATATATTTT
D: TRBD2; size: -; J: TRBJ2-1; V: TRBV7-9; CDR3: CASSYRPLRERNEQFF; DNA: TGTGCCAGCAGCTACCGACCTTTGCGGGAGCGAAATGAGCAGTTCTTC
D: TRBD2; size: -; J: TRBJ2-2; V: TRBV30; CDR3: CAWSPLAGAWNTGELFF; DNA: TGTGCCTGGAGTCCCCTAGCGGGAGCATGGAACACCGGGGAGCTGTTTTTT
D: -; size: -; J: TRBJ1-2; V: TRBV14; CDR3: CASSQDMVGGYTF; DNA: TGTGCCAGCAGCCAAGATATGGTCGGTGGCTACACCTTC
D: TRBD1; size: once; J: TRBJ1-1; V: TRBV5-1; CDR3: CASSLWDREVTEAFF; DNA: TGCGCCAGCAGCTTATGGGACAGGGAAGTCACTGAAGCTTTCTTT
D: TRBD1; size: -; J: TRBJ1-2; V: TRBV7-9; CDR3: CASSGFDRAYGYTF; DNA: TGTGCCAGCAGCGGATTCGACAGGGCCTATGGCTACACCTTC
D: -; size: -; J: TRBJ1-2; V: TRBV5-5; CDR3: CASSLGPSRAVGYTF; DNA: TGTGCCAGCAGCTTGGGACCGAGCAGGGCTGTAGGCTACACCTTC
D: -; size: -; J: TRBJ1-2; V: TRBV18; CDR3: CASSPPNDLANYGYTF; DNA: TGTGCCAGCTCGCCCCCAAACGACTTAGCTAACTATGGCTACACCTTC
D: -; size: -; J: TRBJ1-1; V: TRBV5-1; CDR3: CASSFWDTYTEAFF; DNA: TGCGCCAGCAGCTTTTGGGACACTTACACTGAAGCTTTCTTT
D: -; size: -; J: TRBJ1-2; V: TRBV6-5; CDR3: CASSYTLSQDFYTF; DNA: TGTGCCAGCAGTTACACCCTTTCACAGGATTTCTACACCTTC
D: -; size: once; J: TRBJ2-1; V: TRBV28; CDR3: CASSPPSLAKNRNEQFF; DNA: TGTGCCAGCAGTCCGCCTTCCCTAGCGAAGAACCGCAATGAGCAGTTCTTC
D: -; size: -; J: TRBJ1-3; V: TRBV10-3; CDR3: CASHSSGNTIYF; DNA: TGTGCCTCCCATAGCTCTGGAAACACCATATATTTT
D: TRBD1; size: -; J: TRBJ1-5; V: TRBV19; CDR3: CASSIGTGDQPQHF; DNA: TGTGCCAGTAGTATTGGGACAGGGGATCAGCCCCAGCATTTT
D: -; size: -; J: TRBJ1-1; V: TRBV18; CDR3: CASSRIQGPNTEAFF; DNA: TGTGCCAGCTCGCGAATACAGGGCCCGAACACTGAAGCTTTCTTT
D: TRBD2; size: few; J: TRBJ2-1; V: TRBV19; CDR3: CASSRQRGNEQFF; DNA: TGTGCCAGTAGTAGGCAGCGGGGGAATGAGCAGTTCTTC
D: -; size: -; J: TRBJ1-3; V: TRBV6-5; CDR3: CASSYTQSSGNTIYF; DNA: TGTGCCAGCAGTTACACCCAGAGCTCTGGAAACACCATATATTTT
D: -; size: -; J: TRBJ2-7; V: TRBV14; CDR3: CASSQSRYEQYF; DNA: TGTGCCAGCAGCCAAAGTAGATATGAGCAGTACTTC
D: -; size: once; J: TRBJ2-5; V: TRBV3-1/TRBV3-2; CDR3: CASSRQRLGRETQYF; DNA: TGTGCCAGCAGCCGGCAAAGACTGGGCCGGGAGACCCAGTACTTC
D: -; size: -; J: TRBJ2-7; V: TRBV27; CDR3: CASSLRLRDEQYF; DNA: TGTGCCAGCAGTTTAAGACTCAGGGACGAGCAGTACTTC
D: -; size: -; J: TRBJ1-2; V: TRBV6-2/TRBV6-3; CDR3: CASSRPLRVGYTF; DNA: TGTGCCAGCAGTAGACCTTTGAGAGTCGGCTACACCTTC
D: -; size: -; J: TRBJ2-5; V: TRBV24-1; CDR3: CATSDGTPRGETQYF; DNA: TGTGCCACCAGTGACGGGACACCAAGAGGGGAGACCCAGTACTTC
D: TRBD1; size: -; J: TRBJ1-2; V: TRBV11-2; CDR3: CASSSYRSGQNNYGYTF; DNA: TGTGCCAGCAGCTCCTACCGGTCGGGACAGAATAACTATGGCTACACCTTC
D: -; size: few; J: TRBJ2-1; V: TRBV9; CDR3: CASSVEPQPLQFF; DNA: TGTGCCAGCAGCGTAGAGCCCCAGCCCCTACAGTTCTTC
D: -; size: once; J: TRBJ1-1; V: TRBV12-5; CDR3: CASGYEDSSGEAFF; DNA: TGTGCTAGTGGGTACGAGGATTCGAGTGGTGAAGCTTTCTTT
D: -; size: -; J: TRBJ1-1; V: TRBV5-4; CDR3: CASSYPAGTEAFF; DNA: TGTGCCAGCAGCTATCCGGCGGGCACTGAAGCTTTCTTT
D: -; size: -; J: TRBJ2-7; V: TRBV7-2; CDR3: CASSLDFRGVEQYF; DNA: TGTGCCAGCAGCTTGGACTTCCGAGGGGTCGAGCAGTACTTC
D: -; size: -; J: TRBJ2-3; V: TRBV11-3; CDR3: CASSPGTQTDTQYF; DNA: TGTGCCAGCAGCCCCGGGACCCAAACAGATACGCAGTATTTT
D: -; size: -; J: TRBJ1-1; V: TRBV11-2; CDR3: CASSLLGDTEAFF; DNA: TGTGCCAGCAGCTTATTAGGGGACACTGAAGCTTTCTTT
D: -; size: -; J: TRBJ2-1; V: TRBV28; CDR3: CASSTPGNEQFF; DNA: TGTGCCAGCAGTACTCCAGGGAATGAGCAGTTCTTC
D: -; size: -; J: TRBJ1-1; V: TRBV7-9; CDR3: CASSLDPNTEAFF; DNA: TGTGCCAGCAGCTTAGACCCTAACACTGAAGCTTTCTTT
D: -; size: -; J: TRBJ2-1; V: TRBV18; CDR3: CASQLERADEQFF; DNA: TGTGCCAGCCAACTTGAACGCGCGGATGAGCAGTTCTTC
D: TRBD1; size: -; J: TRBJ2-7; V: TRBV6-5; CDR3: CASSYRDRTYEQYF; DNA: TGTGCCAGCAGTTACAGGGACAGGACCTACGAGCAGTACTTC
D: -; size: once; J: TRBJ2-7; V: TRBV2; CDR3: CASRGDPYEQYF; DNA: TGTGCCAGCAGGGGAGACCCTTACGAGCAGTACTTC
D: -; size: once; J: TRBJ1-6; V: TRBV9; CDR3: CASSVGPGSDSPLHF; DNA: TGTGCCAGCAGCGTAGGCCCGGGGTCTGATTCACCCCTCCACTTT
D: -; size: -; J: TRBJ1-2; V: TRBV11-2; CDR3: CASSLLPGPYYGYTF; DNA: TGTGCCAGCAGCTTACTTCCCGGGCCATACTATGGCTACACCTTC
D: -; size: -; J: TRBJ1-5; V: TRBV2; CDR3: CASSENSGNQPQHF; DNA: TGTGCCAGCAGTGAAAACAGCGGCAATCAGCCCCAGCATTTT
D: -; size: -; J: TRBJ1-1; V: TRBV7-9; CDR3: CASSQTGNTEAFF; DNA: TGTGCCAGCAGCCAAACAGGAAACACTGAAGCTTTCTTT
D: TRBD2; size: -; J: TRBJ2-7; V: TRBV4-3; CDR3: CASSQVWTRAYEQYF; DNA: TGCGCCAGCAGCCAAGTGTGGACTAGAGCCTACGAGCAGTACTTC
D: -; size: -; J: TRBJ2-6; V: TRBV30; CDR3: CAWSVPAGGTSGANVLTF; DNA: TGTGCCTGGAGTGTACCTGCGGGCGGGACTTCTGGGGCCAACGTCCTGACTTTC
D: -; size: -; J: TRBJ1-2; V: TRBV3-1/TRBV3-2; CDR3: CASSQLSRDGYTF; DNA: TGTGCCAGCAGCCAATTAAGCCGTGATGGCTACACCTTC
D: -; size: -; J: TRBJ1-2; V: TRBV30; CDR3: CAWSVRPTGGFYGYTF; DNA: TGTGCCTGGAGTGTACGTCCCACCGGGGGGTTCTATGGCTACACCTTC
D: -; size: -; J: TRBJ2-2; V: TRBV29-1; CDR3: CSVALGTLGTGELFF; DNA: TGCAGCGTTGCCCTCGGGACCCTGGGAACCGGGGAGCTGTTTTTT
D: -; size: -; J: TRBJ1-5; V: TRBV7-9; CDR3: CASSLGAGISNQPQHF; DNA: TGTGCCAGCAGCTTAGGGGCGGGGATAAGCAATCAGCCCCAGCATTTT
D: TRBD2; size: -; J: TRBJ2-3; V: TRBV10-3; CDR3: CAIRGLAGDTDTQYF; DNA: TGTGCCATCAGGGGACTAGCGGGGGACACAGATACGCAGTATTTT
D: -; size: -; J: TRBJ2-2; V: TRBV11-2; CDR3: CASSLVGGRFANTGELFF; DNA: TGTGCCAGCAGCTTAGTCGGTGGGCGGTTCGCGAACACCGGGGAGCTGTTTTTT
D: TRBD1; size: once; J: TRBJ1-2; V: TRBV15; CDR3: CATTGDRAGYTF; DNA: TGTGCCACCACCGGAGACAGGGCTGGCTACACCTTC
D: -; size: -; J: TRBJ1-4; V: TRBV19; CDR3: CASSIDVGRGMGRAEKLFF; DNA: TGTGCCAGTAGTATAGATGTGGGACGAGGGATGGGCCGGGCGGAAAAACTGTTTTTT
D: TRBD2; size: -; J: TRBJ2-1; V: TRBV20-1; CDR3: CSASRGGPTAYNEQFF; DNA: TGCAGTGCTAGTCGGGGGGGGCCAACGGCCTACAATGAGCAGTTCTTC